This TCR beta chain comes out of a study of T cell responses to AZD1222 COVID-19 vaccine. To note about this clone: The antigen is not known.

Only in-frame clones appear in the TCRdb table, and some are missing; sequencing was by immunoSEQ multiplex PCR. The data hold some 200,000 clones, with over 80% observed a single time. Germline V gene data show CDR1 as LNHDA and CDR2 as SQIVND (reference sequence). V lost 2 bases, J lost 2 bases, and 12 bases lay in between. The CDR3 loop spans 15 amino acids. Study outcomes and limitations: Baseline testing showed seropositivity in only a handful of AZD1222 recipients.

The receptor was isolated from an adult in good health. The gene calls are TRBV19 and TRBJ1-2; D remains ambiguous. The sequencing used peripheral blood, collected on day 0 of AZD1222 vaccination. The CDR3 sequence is CASSIPAVRNYGYTF. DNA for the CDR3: TGTGCCAGTAGTATACCCGCAGTCCGAAACTATGGCTACACCTTC.